This T cell receptor (beta chain) was profiled in a study of CD8 T cells in ankylosing spondylitis (dated by TCRdb to about 2017). General notes on the study: The study profiled T cell receptor beta repertoires in healthy donors and ankylosing spondylitis patients to find disease-linked TCR variants. In total, the full study cohort was made up of approximately 99 healthy donors and 25 or so ankylosing spondylitis patients. Peripheral blood was sampled, and synovial fluid was additionally collected from ankylosing spondylitis patients. Study-wide conclusions, independent of this receptor: Some motif variants had previously been reported in the synovial fluid and blood of reactive arthritis patients, which suggests shared mechanisms of disease initiation. The disease-linked clones were reported as significantly enriched in matched synovial fluid samples from ankylosing spondylitis patients. In peripheral blood, the disease-linked clones were found at relatively low frequencies and had a CD8+ phenotype. Blood from ankylosing spondylitis patients appeared to be characterized by a TCR beta motif composed of under ten highly homologous amino acid variants.

This clonotype was observed many times. Its target antigen remains unknown. No clone much larger than this one lies a single base away; base qualities are absent. The reads were generated on an Illumina HiSeq 2500. Quantitative 5'-RACE with molecular barcodes was the method used to prepare the TCR beta libraries. Concerning the study's data processing: To identify disease-linked TCR variants, a new computational method was used, one built on a probabilistic model of VDJ rearrangement. The public reads were reanalyzed by TCRdb: fastp trimming at Q25, MiXCR alignment, in-frame beta chains only. Each record represents a unique CDR3 protein, reported with the most common genes and DNA among its rows. The V and J calls come from TCRdb's annotation, not from the publication. This sample lists 450,000 to 550,000 distinct CDR3 sequences; about 5% were detected once. 3% to 4.5% of the sample is held by the ten biggest clonotypes.

Relative to germline, V is 4 bases shorter and J is 6 bases shorter, with 9 bases between their ends. Via the germline V gene (reference sequence), CDR1 is SEHNR and CDR2 FQNEAQ. From its cysteine to its phenylalanine, the CDR3 spans 12 amino acids. Left in the record is the CDR3 DNA by itself, 36 bases read in frame from the first base. The sequencing sample was made of blood, either unsorted or a sorted T cell fraction (not recorded which). The sequence links TRBV7-9 to TRBJ1-1, with an unclear D gene assignment. This sequence originates from a male donor with ankylosing spondylitis. The DNA sequence is as follows: TGTGCCAGCAGCTATAGCGGTTCTGAAGCTTTCTTT. This codes for CASSYSGSEAFF.